This T cell receptor (beta chain) is from a study of T cell responses to AZD1222 COVID-19 vaccine. On the study more broadly: It was second doses at about 4 or about 12 weeks that were pooled. Whole-study findings and limits: Seropositive status at baseline applied to only five or six AZD1222 recipients. White British people made up most donors, females outnumbered males, and clonal diversity was possibly underestimated. When two AZD1222 doses had been given, Spike-specific TCR breadth and depth rose.

The trim removed 5 bases at V and 5 bases at J, leaving 7 bases unmatched. CDR3 length: 15 amino acids. Germline CDR1 and CDR2: SGHTA and FQGNSA. Only in-frame clones appear in the TCRdb table, and some are missing; sequencing was by immunoSEQ multiplex PCR. The sample has 150,000 or so clones, around nine tenths seen once. Remarks on this clone: Its target is unknown.

The chain uses TRBV7-2 and TRBJ2-5, with 11 nucleotides matching TRBD2. The sequenced sample was peripheral blood, obtained on day 0 of AZD1222 vaccination. The clonotype was recovered from an adult in good health. The CDR3 reads CASSQLAGGLETQYF. The CDR3 nucleotides are TGTGCCAGCAGCCAGTTAGCGGGGGGGCTTGAGACCCAGTACTTC.